This TCR beta chain is from a study of T-cell memory formation after mild COVID-19. Overall study context: TCR clusters mostly belonged to single donors.

As regards this clonotype: No antigen is known for it.

The CDR3 runs 16 residues. V lost 4 bases and J lost 5; bases outside the gene matches: 10. Germline assignment: CDR1 ENHRY and CDR2 SYGVKD. Constant-segment primers were used for 5'RACE, and the resulting TCR alpha and TCR beta cDNA libraries carried sample barcodes and UMIs. A single record per CDR3 protein comes from TCRdb applying MiXCR to the 5' RACE reads. The data hold 250,000 to 350,000 distinct CDR3 sequences, with around 15% observed a single time. Study-wide results and caveats: Proof of SARS-CoV-2 specificity was absent for the second-wave clones that crested on day 37.

This TCR derives from a man aged 18 to 35 who had mild COVID-19 (a few samples of this study predate the infection). Cell type and time point are not known. This chain uses TRBV10-3 with TRBJ2-5; 10 bases fit TRBD1. Material: PBMCs or a T cell subset sorted from them (not recorded which). CDR3: CAISGKGQGVGETQYF. The CDR3 DNA sequence: TGTGCCATCAGTGGAAAAGGACAGGGGGTTGGGGAGACCCAGTACTTC.